This T cell receptor (beta chain) was profiled in a study of blood T cell repertoires in COVID-19. Study context: The study drew acute and convalescent COVID-19 samples from the United States, Italy and Spain. Sources were T cells, B-cell-depleted T cells, or PBMCs; the material itself was cDNA or gDNA.

Trimming took 3 bases from V and 2 from J, leaving 10 bases between them. CDR3 length equals 15 residues. The V gene's germline CDR1 is SGHVS and CDR2 FQNEAQ. Per the original data handling: Quantification of nucleated cells was approximated via reference gene primer amplification. The data were produced by immunoSEQ multiplex PCR, yet TCRdb's version contains in-frame clones alone and is incomplete. V and J calls and clone size are given by that table; D and trimming were obtained from the DNA. The sample yields 400,000 or so clones, around 84% seen once. This clone was detected once. J is TRBJ2-2 and V is TRBV7-8; possible D gene TRBD2, 5 bases. The source is a human donor in a cohort sampled during active COVID-19. Material for sequencing was peripheral blood. The CDR3 nucleotides are TGTGCCAGCAGCTTTAAAGCGGTAAACACCGGGGAGCTGTTTTTT. It yields the protein CASSFKAVNTGELFF.